This T cell receptor (beta chain) stems from a study of CD4 T cells in relation to SARS-CoV-2 and coronaviruses. In the study overall: ViraFEST: approximately 10-day antigen culture of PBMCs, then TCR beta CDR3 sequencing. The negative reference was HIV-1 Nef peptide pool or peptide-free culture.

Trimming took 4 bases from V and 2 from J; bases not matched to a gene: 8. The CDR3 contains 16 residues. Germline V CDR1 and CDR2: WNHNN, SYGVQD (reference sequence). Generated by immunoSEQ multiplex PCR, the TCRdb table keeps only in-frame clones and is missing some. The profile shows 15,000 to 20,000 clones, about 80% of them singletons. In regard to this clone: Its antigen is as yet unknown.

Unexposed donor CD4+ T cells date from 2011-2018, before the COVID-19 pandemic. CD4+ T cells were isolated from the cells after roughly 11 days of culture. A few million PBMCs per well were cultured with 9 to 10 IU/ml IL-2. Sequencing was carried out using CD4+ T cells from PBMCs, cultured in vitro. The receptor was derived from a human donor in good health. This chain joins TRBV10-1 and TRBJ2-3; 8 bases line up with TRBD2. DNA for the CDR3: TGCGCCAGCAGTGGGATCAGCGGGAGTGTCACAGATACGCAGTATTTT. Residues: CASSGISGSVTDTQYF.